This entry lists 26 T cell receptor beta chains sequenced from one sample in a study of cytomegalovirus exposure and HLA in healthy donors. PCR involved 60 Vbeta and 13 Jbeta primers. Sequencing used immunoSEQ multiplex PCR; TCRdb keeps in-frame clones, though not all of them. The table has 120,000 or so clones, roughly 80% seen once; the top ten hold roughly 2.5%. Sequenced sample: PBMCs. The receptors come from a man under 40 in good health and CMV-seronegative.

This chain links TRBV5-1 with TRBJ2-3, with 7 positions matching TRBD2. CDR1 and CDR2 from the germline V gene are SGHRS and YFSETQ. Trimming took 7 bases from V and 3 from J; bases not matched to a gene: 8. The CDR3 contains 14 residues. This CDR3 is CASQERGNTDTQYF. The CDR3 DNA reads as TGCGCCAGCCAGGAGCGGGGAAATACAGATACGCAGTATTTT.

This sequence joins TRBV7-9 and TRBJ2-5; D not certain. Gene TRBJ2-7 matches the end of the DNA better, so the J call may be wrong. The CDR3 sequence is 13 residues long. CDR1 and CDR2 from the germline V gene are SEHNR and FQNEAQ (reference sequence). This CDR3 is CASSLVSHYEQYF. CDR3 nucleotide sequence: TGTGCCAGCAGCTTAGTTTCCCACTACGAGCAGTACTTC.

This clone came up once. V and J are TRBV28 and TRBJ1-4, with 8 bases fitting TRBD1. Germline V gene sequence: CDR1 MDHEN, CDR2 SYDVKM. V lost 6 bases and J lost 6; bases outside the gene matches: 6. The CDR3 has 14 amino acids. Here the CDR3 reads CASSSTGQDEKLFF. DNA for the CDR3: TGTGCCAGCAGCTCTACGGGACAGGATGAAAAACTGTTTTTT. Supplemented by reference TRBV28 and TRBJ1-4, the full variable domain reads DVKVTQSSRYLVKRTGEKVFLECVQDMDHENMFWYRQDPGLGLRLIYFSYDVKMKEKGDIPEGYSVSREKKERFSLILESASTNQTSMYLCASSSTGQDEKLFFGSGTQLSVL.

A note on this clone: One end of the junction does not line up with germline, which may come from a read error. V and J are TRBV11-2 and TRBJ1-3; maybe TRBD1 (6 bases). CDR1 SGHAT and CDR2 FQNNGV come from the germline V gene. This CDR3 contains 16 residues. CDR3 bases: TGTGCCAGCAGCCTAGAGGGAGGGGACAACGGAAACACCATATATTTT. Translated, it gives CASSLEGGDNGNTIYF.

This chain links TRBV6-5 with TRBJ1-2; 9 nucleotides match TRBD1. CDR3 length: 13 residues. Losses at the gene ends were 5 bases for V and 7 bases for J; bases not matched to a gene: 5. Per germline, CDR1 MNHEY and CDR2 SVGAGI. Written as DNA, the CDR3 is TGTGCCAGCAGTAGGACAGGGGAGGGTGGCTACACCTTC. Translation gives CASSRTGEGGYTF.

The V and J genes are TRBV7-2 and TRBJ2-3; D is uncertain. In germline, CDR1 is SGHTA, CDR2 FQGNSA. Trimming shortened V by 3 bases and J by 2 bases, and 18 bases separated the two germline ends. The length of the CDR3 is 17 residues. The DNA for the CDR3 is TGTGCCAGCAGCTTCTTCGTCGGTTCTCTGATCACAGATACGCAGTATTTT. It codes for CASSFFVGSLITDTQYF.

This chain joins TRBV29-1 and TRBJ2-1, with D possibly matching TRBD2 (5 bases). The CDR3 consists of 16 residues. Germline CDR1 SQVTM, CDR2 ANQGSEA. The ends were cut back, 6 bases at V and 1 base at J, with 19 bases in the middle. CDR3 nucleotide sequence: TGCAGCGTCCTAAACAGACTAACTCTTTCCTACAATGAGCAGTTCTTC. Translating it yields CSVLNRLTLSYNEQFF.

The chain uses TRBV9 and TRBJ2-1; 8 nucleotides agree with TRBD1. CDR1 is SGDLS, CDR2 YYNGEE, per germline. The V segment lost 3 bases and the J segment 9 bases; nucleotides outside the gene matches: 5. The CDR3 consists of 13 residues. CDR3 residues: CASSARTGIEQFF. DNA for the CDR3: TGTGCCAGCAGCGCCCGGACAGGGATTGAGCAGTTCTTC. Based on the CDR3 plus reference TRBV9 and TRBJ2-1, the full variable domain is DSGVTQTPKHLITATGQRVTLRCSPRSGDLSVYWYQQSLDQGLQFLIQYYNGEERAKGNILERFSAQQFPDLHSELNLSSLELGDSALYFCASSARTGIEQFFGPGTRLTVL.

The chain couples TRBV10-3 to TRBJ1-2; D is perhaps TRBD1 (6 bases). This CDR3 region has 15 residues. Trimming removed 8 bases from V and 1 base from J, with 17 bases in between. Germline lookup yields CDR1 ENHRY and CDR2 SYGVKD. CDR3 in DNA: TGTGCCATCCTTGGATTTGAGGACAGTAACTATGGCTACACCTTC. Protein product: CAILGFEDSNYGYTF.

This clone appeared a few times. The rearrangement uses TRBV12-5 and TRBJ1-5; unclear D gene. Per the germline V gene, CDR1 is LGHNT and CDR2 is FRNRAP. The CDR3 covers 13 residues. The V and J ends lost 6 bases and 0 bases respectively, with 6 bases between them. This CDR3 is CASGFVSNQPQHF. The CDR3 bases are TGTGCTAGTGGCTTCGTTAGCAATCAGCCCCAGCATTTT.

This sequence joins TRBV30 and TRBJ2-6; a possible D gene is TRBD1 (6 bases). Between the trimmed V and J ends, which lost 2 bases and 0 bases, there was a span of 26 bases. The germline gives CDR1 GTSNPN, CDR2 SVGIG (reference sequence). This CDR3 is 21 amino acids long. DNA for the CDR3: TGTGCCTGGAGTTCACGGACAGACCCCCCGCTCCAAAGCTCTGGGGCCAACGTCCTGACTTTC. Translation: CAWSSRTDPPLQSSGANVLTF.

The chain combines TRBV28 with TRBJ2-5, with 11 positions matching TRBD2. CDR1 and CDR2 (germline): MDHEN, SYDVKM. This CDR3 is 16 amino acids long. The V and J ends lost 6 bases and 4 bases, in that order; junction bases with no gene match: 10. This CDR3 is CASSPTLLAGVETQYF. CDR3 coding DNA: TGTGCCAGCAGCCCGACGCTACTAGCGGGAGTAGAGACCCAGTACTTC.

This chain joins TRBV28 and TRBJ2-1; the match to TRBD2 covers 13 bases. This CDR3 is built from 16 residues. The V and J ends lost 10 bases and 2 bases, in that order; junction bases with no gene match: 8. CDR1 is MDHEN and CDR2 is SYDVKM in the germline V gene. CDR3 in DNA: TGTGCCACGGTAGGACTAGCGGGAGTCACCTACAATGAGCAGTTCTTC. Amino acid sequence: CATVGLAGVTYNEQFF.

This chain connects TRBV27 to TRBJ2-7, with 7 bases fitting TRBD2. Germline CDR1 is MNHEY and CDR2 is SMNVEV (reference sequence). This CDR3 contains 16 residues. V shed 5 bases and J 0 bases; nucleotides not matched to a gene: 10. As DNA, the CDR3 is TGTGCCAGCAGTCCGGGAGCGGGACGTAGCTCCTACGAGCAGTACTTC. This translates into CASSPGAGRSSYEQYF.

This clone has only one observation. The chain couples TRBV19 to TRBJ2-1; 10 bases align to TRBD1. V lost 7 bases, J lost 10 bases, and 10 bases stayed unmatched. This CDR3 comprises 14 residues. Looked up from germline, CDR1 is LNHDA and CDR2 is SQIVND (reference sequence). Written as DNA, the CDR3 is TGTGCCAGTATTTCGACAGGGGGCCCCTCGGAGCAGTTCTTC. This translates into CASISTGGPSEQFF.

The chain has TRBV7-9 and TRBJ2-7, with TRBD2 matching over 10 bases. The germline V gene encodes CDR1 SEHNR and CDR2 FQNEAQ (reference sequence). The CDR3 is made up of 15 amino acids. J was trimmed by 4 bases and V by 1 base; bases with no gene match: 4. The CDR3 is CASSLELAGYYEQYF. In nucleotides, the CDR3 is TGTGCCAGCAGCTTAGAACTAGCGGGGTATTACGAGCAGTACTTC.

This rearrangement joins TRBV7-3 to TRBJ2-1, with 7 bases fitting TRBD1. From germline, CDR1 is SGHTA and CDR2 FQGTGA. After removal of 5 bases from V and 5 bases from J, the junction contained 12 bases not matched to a gene. The CDR3 totals 16 residues. CDR3 sequence: CASSQGGYRSDNEQFF. CDR3 sequence (DNA): TGTGCCAGCAGCCAAGGGGGCTATCGGAGCGACAATGAGCAGTTCTTC.

The chain couples TRBV27 to TRBJ2-7, with 7 bases fitting TRBD1. Germline-derived CDR1 and CDR2 are MNHEY and SMNVEV (reference sequence). This CDR3 is 18 amino acids long. Trimming at V came to 5 bases and at J to 3 bases, leaving 19 bases not matched to a gene. CDR3 sequence reads: CASSTTAFGTAVFYEQYF. The DNA of the CDR3 is TGTGCCAGCAGTACAACCGCCTTTGGGACAGCGGTTTTCTACGAGCAGTACTTC.

This clone appeared a single time. V is TRBV14 and J is TRBJ2-1, with D perhaps matching TRBD1 (5 bases). Germline V gene lookup returns CDR1 SGHDN and CDR2 FVKESK. The CDR3 has 17 amino acids. V was pared by 1 base and J by 0 bases, with 13 bases between. The CDR3 region is CASSQAPGSGSYNEQFF. For the CDR3, the DNA is TGTGCCAGCAGCCAAGCCCCAGGGTCGGGCTCCTACAATGAGCAGTTCTTC.

J is TRBJ2-3 and V is TRBV28; D unresolved. Germline CDR1 reads MDHEN; CDR2 reads SYDVKM. The CDR3 is made up of 15 amino acids. Trimming took 1 base from V and 4 from J, leaving 12 bases between them. CDR3 sequence reads: CASSLSRLPADTQYF. The DNA for the CDR3 is TGTGCCAGCAGTTTATCGCGCCTGCCGGCAGATACGCAGTATTTT.

There are a few counts of this clone. This chain uses TRBV30 with TRBJ1-5, with D unclear. The germline gives CDR1 GTSNPN, CDR2 SVGIG (reference sequence). The ends were cut back, 0 bases at V and 2 bases at J, with 11 bases in the middle. The CDR3 covers 15 residues. CDR3 DNA sequence: TGTGCCTGGAGTGTAGGGTCAGCGGGCAATCAGCCCCAGCATTTT. Residues: CAWSVGSAGNQPQHF.

V gene TRBV5-1 combines with J gene TRBJ2-1; the match to TRBD2 covers 7 bases. Germline-derived CDR1 and CDR2 are SGHRS and YFSETQ. Germline trimming cut 4 bases from V and 4 bases from J; bases unmatched to any gene: 5. CDR3 size: 14 residues. The CDR3 sequence is CASSGTSEYNEQFF. As DNA, the CDR3 is TGCGCCAGCAGCGGCACTAGCGAGTACAATGAGCAGTTCTTC. Full variable domain (missing parts from reference TRBV5-1 and TRBJ2-1): KAGVTQTPRYLIKTRGQQVTLSCSPISGHRSVSWYQQTPGQGLQFLFEYFSETQRNKGNFPGRFSGRQFSNSRSEMNVSTLELGDSALYLCASSGTSEYNEQFFGPGTRLTVL.

The chain is built from TRBV21-1 and TRBJ1-1; the DNA was not used to check the table's D call, TRBD1. TRBV21-1 is an annotated pseudogene. The CDR3 is made up of 13 amino acids. The CDR3 bases are TGTGCCAGCAGCAAATCAGGGTACACTGAAGCTTTCTTT. Its translation is CASSKSGYTEAFF.

This clone was seen ten or more times. The genes are TRBV19 and TRBJ2-7; 7 bases map to TRBD1. The V gene end was trimmed by 3 bases and the J gene end by 5 bases; junction bases not matched to a gene: 4. Germline CDR1 reads LNHDA; CDR2 reads SQIVND (reference sequence). The CDR3 is made up of 13 amino acids. CDR3 residues: CASSMGQKNEQYF. The CDR3 region has the DNA TGTGCCAGTAGTATGGGACAGAAAAACGAGCAGTACTTC.

The chain recombines TRBV28 with TRBJ2-7, with 9 bases matching TRBD2. Germline CDR1 and CDR2: MDHEN and SYDVKM. The CDR3 consists of 16 residues. V gave up 7 bases and J gave up 3 bases; unmatched junction bases: 13. Here the CDR3 reads CASTPKRRLADYEQYF. CDR3 sequence (DNA): TGTGCCAGCACCCCAAAGCGTCGACTAGCGGACTACGAGCAGTACTTC.

V gene TRBV10-1 combines with J gene TRBJ2-7; possible D gene TRBD1, 5 bases. This CDR3 comprises 18 residues. Per germline, CDR1 WNHNN and CDR2 SYGVQD (reference sequence). V was clipped by 2 bases and J by 0 bases, with 20 bases between them. As DNA, the CDR3 is TGCGCCAGCAGTGAGAGCTGGACACAAGGCCGAAGCTCCTACGAGCAGTACTTC. It is translated as CASSESWTQGRSSYEQYF.